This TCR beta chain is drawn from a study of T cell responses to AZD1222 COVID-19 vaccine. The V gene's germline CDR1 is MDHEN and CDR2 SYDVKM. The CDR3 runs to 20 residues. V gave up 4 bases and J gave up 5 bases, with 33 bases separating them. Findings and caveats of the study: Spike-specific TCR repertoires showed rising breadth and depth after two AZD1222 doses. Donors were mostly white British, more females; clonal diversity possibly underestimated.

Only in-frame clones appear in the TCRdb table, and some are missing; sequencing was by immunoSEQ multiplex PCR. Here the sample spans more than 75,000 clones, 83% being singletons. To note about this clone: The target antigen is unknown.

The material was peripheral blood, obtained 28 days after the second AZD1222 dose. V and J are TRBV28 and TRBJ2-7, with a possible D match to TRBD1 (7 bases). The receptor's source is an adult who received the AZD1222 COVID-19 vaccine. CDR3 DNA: TGTGCCAGCAGTTCTGACAGGGTACCCGGTCTTAGGGGGGTAATCCACGAGCAGTACTTC. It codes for CASSSDRVPGLRGVIHEQYF.